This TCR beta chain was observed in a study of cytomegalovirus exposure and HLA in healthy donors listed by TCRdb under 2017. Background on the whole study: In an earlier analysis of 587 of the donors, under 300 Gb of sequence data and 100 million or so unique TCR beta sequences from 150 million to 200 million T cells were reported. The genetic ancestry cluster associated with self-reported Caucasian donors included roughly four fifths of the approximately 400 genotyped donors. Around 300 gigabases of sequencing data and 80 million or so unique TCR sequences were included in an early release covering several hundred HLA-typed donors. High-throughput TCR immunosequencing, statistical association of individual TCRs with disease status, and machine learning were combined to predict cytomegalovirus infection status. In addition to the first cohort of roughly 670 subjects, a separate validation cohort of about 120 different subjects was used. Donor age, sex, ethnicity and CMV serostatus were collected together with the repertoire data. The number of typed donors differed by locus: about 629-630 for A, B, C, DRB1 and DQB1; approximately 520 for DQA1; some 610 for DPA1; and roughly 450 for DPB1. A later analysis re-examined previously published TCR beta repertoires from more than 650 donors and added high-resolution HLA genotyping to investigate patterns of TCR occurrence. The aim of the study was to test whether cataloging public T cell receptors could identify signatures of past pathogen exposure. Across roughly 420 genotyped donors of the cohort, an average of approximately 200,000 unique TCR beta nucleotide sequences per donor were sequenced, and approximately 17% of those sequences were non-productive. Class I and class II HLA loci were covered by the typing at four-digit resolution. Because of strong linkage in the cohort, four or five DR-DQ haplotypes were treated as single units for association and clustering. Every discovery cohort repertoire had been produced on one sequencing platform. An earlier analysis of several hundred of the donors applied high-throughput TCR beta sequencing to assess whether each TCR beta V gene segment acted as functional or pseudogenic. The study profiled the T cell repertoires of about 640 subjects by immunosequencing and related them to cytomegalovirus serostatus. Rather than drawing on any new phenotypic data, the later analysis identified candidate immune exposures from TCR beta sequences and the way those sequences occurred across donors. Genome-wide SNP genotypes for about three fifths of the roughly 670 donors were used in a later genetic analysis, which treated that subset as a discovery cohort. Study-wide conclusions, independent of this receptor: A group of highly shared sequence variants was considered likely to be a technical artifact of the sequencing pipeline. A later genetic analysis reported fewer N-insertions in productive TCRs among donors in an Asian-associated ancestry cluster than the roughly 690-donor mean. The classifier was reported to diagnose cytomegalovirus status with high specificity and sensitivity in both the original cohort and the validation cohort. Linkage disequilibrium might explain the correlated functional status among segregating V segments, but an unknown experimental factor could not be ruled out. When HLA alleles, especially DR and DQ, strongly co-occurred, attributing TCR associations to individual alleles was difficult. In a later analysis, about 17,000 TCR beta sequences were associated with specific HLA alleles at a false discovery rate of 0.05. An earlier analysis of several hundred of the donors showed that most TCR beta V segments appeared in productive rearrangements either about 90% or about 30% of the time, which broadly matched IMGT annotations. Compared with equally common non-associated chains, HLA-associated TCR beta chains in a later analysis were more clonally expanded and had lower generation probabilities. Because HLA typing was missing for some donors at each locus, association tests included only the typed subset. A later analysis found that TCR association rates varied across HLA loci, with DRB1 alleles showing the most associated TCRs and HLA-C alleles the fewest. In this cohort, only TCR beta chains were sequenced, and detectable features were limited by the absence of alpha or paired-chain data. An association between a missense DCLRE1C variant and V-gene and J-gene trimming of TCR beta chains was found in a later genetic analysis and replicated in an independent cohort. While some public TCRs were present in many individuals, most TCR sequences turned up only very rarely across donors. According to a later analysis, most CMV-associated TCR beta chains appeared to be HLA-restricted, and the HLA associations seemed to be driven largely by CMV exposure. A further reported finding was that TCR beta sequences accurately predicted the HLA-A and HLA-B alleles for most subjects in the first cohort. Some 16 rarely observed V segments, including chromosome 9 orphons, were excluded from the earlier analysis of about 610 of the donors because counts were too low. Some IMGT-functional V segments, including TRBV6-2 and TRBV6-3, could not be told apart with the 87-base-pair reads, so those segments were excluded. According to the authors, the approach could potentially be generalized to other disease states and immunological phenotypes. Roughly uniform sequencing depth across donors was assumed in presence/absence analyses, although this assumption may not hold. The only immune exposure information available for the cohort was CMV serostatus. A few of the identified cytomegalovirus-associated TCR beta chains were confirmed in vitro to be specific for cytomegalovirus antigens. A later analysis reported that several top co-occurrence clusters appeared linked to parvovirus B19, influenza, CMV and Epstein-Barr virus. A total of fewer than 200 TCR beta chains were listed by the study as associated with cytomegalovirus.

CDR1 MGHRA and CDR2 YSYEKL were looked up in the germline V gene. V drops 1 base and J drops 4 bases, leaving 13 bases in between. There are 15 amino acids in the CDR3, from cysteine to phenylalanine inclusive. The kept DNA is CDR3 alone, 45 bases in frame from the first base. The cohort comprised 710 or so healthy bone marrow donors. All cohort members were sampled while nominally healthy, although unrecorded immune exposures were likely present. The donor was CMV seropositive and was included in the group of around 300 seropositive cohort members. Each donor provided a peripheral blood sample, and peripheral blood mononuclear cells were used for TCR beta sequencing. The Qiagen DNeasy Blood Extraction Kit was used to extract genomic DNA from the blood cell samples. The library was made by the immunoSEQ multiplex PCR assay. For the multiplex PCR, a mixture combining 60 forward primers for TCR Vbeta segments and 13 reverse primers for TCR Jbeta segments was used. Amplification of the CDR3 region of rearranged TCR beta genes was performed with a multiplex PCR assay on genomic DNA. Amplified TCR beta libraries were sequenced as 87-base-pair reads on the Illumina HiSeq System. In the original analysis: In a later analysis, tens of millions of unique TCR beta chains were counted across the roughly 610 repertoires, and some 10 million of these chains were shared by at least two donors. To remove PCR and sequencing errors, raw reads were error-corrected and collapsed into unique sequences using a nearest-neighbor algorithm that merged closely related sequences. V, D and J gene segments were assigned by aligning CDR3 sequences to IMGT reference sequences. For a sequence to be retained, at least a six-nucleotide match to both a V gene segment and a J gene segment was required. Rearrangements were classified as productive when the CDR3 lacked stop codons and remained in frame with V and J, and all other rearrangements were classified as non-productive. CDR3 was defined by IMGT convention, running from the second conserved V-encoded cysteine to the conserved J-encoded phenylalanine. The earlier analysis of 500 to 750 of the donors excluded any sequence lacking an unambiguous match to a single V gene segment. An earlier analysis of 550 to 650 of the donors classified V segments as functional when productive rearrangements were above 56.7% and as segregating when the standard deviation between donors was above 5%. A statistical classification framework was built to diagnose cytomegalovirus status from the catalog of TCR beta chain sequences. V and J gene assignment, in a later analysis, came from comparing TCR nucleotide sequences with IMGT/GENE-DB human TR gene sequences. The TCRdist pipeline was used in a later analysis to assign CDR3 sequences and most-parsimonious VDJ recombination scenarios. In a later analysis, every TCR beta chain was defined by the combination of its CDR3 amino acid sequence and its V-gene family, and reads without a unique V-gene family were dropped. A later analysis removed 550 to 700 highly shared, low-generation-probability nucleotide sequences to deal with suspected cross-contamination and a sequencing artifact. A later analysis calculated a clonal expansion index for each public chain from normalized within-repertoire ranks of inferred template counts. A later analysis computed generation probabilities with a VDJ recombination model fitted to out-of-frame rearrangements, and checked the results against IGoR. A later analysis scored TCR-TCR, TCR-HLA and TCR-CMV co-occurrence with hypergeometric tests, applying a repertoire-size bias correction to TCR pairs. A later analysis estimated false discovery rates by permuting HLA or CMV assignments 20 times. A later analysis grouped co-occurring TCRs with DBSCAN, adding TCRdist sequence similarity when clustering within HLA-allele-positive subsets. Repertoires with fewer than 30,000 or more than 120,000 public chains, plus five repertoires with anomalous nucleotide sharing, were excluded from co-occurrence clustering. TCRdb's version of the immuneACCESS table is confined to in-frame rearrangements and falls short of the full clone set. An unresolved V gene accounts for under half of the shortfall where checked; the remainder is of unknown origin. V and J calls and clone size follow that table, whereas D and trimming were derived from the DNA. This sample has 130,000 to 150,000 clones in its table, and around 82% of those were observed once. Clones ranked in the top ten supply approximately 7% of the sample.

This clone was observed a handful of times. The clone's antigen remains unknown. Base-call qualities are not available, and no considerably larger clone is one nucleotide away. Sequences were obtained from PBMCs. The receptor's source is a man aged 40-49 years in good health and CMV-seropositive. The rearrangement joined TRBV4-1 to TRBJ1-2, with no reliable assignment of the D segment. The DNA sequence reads TGCGCCAGCAGCCAAGGGGCTACTGGGAGCTATGGCTACACCTTC. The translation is CASSQGATGSYGYTF.